This is a list of T cell receptor beta chains from one sample in a study of blood T cell repertoires in COVID-19. Assay used: immunoSEQ multiplex PCR; TCRdb lists only in-frame clones, some missing. In the table there are more than 200,000 clones, approximately 91% of which are singletons. Sequencing input: peripheral blood. The source is a woman between 40 and 55 years old who had recovered from COVID-19. Each CDR3 is given with its conserved first and last residue. A D gene is named only where the DNA matches it firmly. The size of a clone is reported for some rows only, either as once, few or many, or as a class for expanded clones.

cdr3_aa cdr3_nt j_call v_call d_call clone_size
CASSRDTGSNSPLHF TGTGCCAGCTCCCGGGACACTGGGAGTAATTCACCCCTCCACTTT TRBJ1-6 TRBV5-4 . .
CASIRGSGSGNTIYF TGTGCCAGTATCCGGGGTTCCGGGTCTGGAAACACCATATATTTT TRBJ1-3 TRBV19 . .
CASSPGLAGRETQYF TGTGCCAGCAGCCCCGGACTAGCGGGGCGGGAGACCCAGTACTTC TRBJ2-5 TRBV11-2 TRBD2 .
CASSSPRKDRSYEQYF TGTGCCAGCAGTTCGCCACGGAAGGACAGAAGCTACGAGCAGTACTTC TRBJ2-7 TRBV6-2/TRBV6-3 . .
CASTPLAKGTDTQYF TGTGCCTCCACCCCCCTAGCGAAGGGCACAGATACGCAGTATTTT TRBJ2-3 TRBV27 . .
CASSLYSSGNTIYF TGTGCCAGCAGCTTATATAGTTCGGGGAACACCATATATTTT TRBJ1-3 TRBV11-2 . once
CASSSGQVYNEQFF TGTGCCAGCTCATCGGGACAGGTCTACAATGAGCAGTTCTTC TRBJ2-1 TRBV18 TRBD1 .
CASSLDPRPGTGSGNTIYF TGTGCCAGCAGCCTAGACCCTCGCCCAGGGACAGGCTCTGGAAACACCATATATTTT TRBJ1-3 TRBV7-6 TRBD1 .
CASSPDRVQETQYF TGTGCCAGCAGCCCAGACAGGGTTCAAGAGACCCAGTACTTC TRBJ2-5 TRBV7-9 TRBD1 .
CASTLGGPKGYTF TGTGCCAGCACCCTCGGAGGGCCGAAAGGCTACACCTTC TRBJ1-2 TRBV6-6 . .
CASTRSPNTGELFF TGTGCCAGCACGCGGTCCCCGAACACCGGGGAGCTGTTTTTT TRBJ2-2 TRBV6-5 . .
CASSPQGRETQYF TGTGCCAGCTCACCTCAAGGGAGGGAGACCCAGTACTTC TRBJ2-5 TRBV18 . .
CASSLFGTSGKSSYNEQFF TGTGCCAGCAGCTTATTTGGGACTAGCGGGAAGAGCTCCTACAATGAGCAGTTCTTC TRBJ2-1 TRBV7-9 TRBD2 .
CASSSRGGLFTDTQYF TGTGCCAGCAGTAGTCGGGGGGGCCTTTTCACAGATACGCAGTATTTT TRBJ2-3 TRBV7-3 TRBD2 .
CASSYGSKNSPLHF TGTGCCAGCAGTTACGGGAGCAAAAATTCACCCCTCCACTTT TRBJ1-6 TRBV6-2/TRBV6-3 . once
CASSSVTGGNEKLFF TGTGCCAGCAGTTCCGTGACAGGGGGCAATGAAAAACTGTTTTTT TRBJ1-4 TRBV6-5 TRBD1 .
CSVRSGHANYGYTF TGCAGCGTTCGGTCGGGACACGCTAACTATGGCTACACCTTC TRBJ1-2 TRBV29-1 . few
CAISPGTVYNEQFF TGTGCCATCAGTCCCGGGACAGTGTACAATGAGCAGTTCTTC TRBJ2-1 TRBV10-3 TRBD1 .
CASRAGGITGELFF TGTGCCAGCCGGGCGGGGGGAATAACCGGGGAGCTGTTTTTT TRBJ2-2 TRBV25-1 TRBD2 .
CASSPEGGFYEQYF TGCGCCAGCAGCCCAGAAGGCGGCTTTTACGAGCAGTACTTC TRBJ2-7 TRBV4-1 . few
CASSQYSQGVDEQYF TGCGCCAGCAGCCAATACAGTCAGGGTGTAGACGAGCAGTACTTC TRBJ2-7 TRBV4-1 . .
CASSQTGHQETQYF TGTGCCAGCAGCCAGACAGGCCACCAAGAGACCCAGTACTTC TRBJ2-5 TRBV5-5 . .
CASSSGGTDTQYF TGCGCCAGCAGCTCTGGAGGAACAGATACGCAGTATTTT TRBJ2-3 TRBV5-1 . .
CASRGDRGGYGYTF TGTGCCAGCAGAGGAGACAGGGGGGGCTATGGCTACACCTTC TRBJ1-2 TRBV6-5 TRBD1 .
CASSFTGVREAFF TGTGCCAGCAGCTTTACAGGGGTACGCGAGGCTTTCTTT TRBJ1-1 TRBV7-8 TRBD1 .
CASSQDPGGSEQFF TGTGCCAGCAGCCAAGATCCAGGGGGCAGTGAGCAGTTCTTC TRBJ2-1 TRBV4-2 TRBD1 .
CASSISPSSEKLFF TGTGCCAGTAGTATTTCCCCGTCGTCTGAAAAACTGTTTTTT TRBJ1-4 TRBV19 . .
CASSTDRSNQPQHF TGTGCCAGTAGTACGGACAGGAGTAATCAGCCCCAGCATTTT TRBJ1-5 TRBV19 TRBD1 .
CASSYSRDFYGYTF TGTGCCAGCAGTTACTCTCGGGACTTCTATGGCTACACCTTC TRBJ1-2 TRBV6-5 . .
CASRGRGSYGYTF TGTGCCAGCAGGGGAAGGGGGTCCTATGGCTACACCTTC TRBJ1-2 TRBV6-5 . .
CASSQGAGQPQHF TGTGCCAGCTCTCAGGGGGCTGGTCAGCCCCAGCATTTT TRBJ1-5 TRBV6-5 TRBD1 few
CASSPQPSSGTDTQYF TGTGCCAGCAGCCCGCAACCGTCTAGCGGCACAGATACGCAGTATTTT TRBJ2-3 TRBV11-2 . .
CASSQDGTSGPGELFF TGTGCCAGCAGCCAAGATGGGACTAGCGGGCCCGGGGAGCTGTTTTTT TRBJ2-2 TRBV3-1/TRBV3-2 TRBD2 .
CASSQDTGTGLSPLHF TGTGCCAGCAGCCAAGACACGGGGACAGGTCTTTCACCCCTCCACTTT TRBJ1-6 TRBV4-2 TRBD1 few
CASSARLAGGPRQETQYF TGTGCCAGCAGTGCCCGACTAGCGGGAGGGCCGAGGCAAGAGACCCAGTACTTC TRBJ2-5 TRBV6-1 TRBD2 .
CASRTRDRGFGNTIYF TGTGCCAGCAGGACTCGGGACAGAGGGTTTGGAAACACCATATATTTT TRBJ1-3 TRBV28 TRBD1 .
CASSWGTPGLAYSYNEQFF TGTGCCAGCAGTTGGGGGACTCCGGGACTAGCGTATTCCTACAATGAGCAGTTCTTC TRBJ2-1 TRBV27 TRBD2 .
CASSTLAGGFNEQFF TGTGCCAGTAGTACCCTAGCGGGAGGGTTCAATGAGCAGTTCTTC TRBJ2-1 TRBV19 TRBD2 .